This T cell receptor (beta chain) was sequenced in a study of blood T cells in healthy people across ages (dated by TCRdb to about 2015). Study-level background: In model experiments, template switching captured roughly one uniquely barcoded TCR beta cDNA molecule for every two T cells. The study measured age-related changes in TCR beta repertoire diversity using deep sequencing normalized with unique cDNA molecular identifiers. Four age groups were formed from the donors: young (average 16 years), middle-aged (just under 40), aged (62) and long-lived (around 82). To avoid experimental bias, donors of different ages were distributed randomly across sequencing lanes. Two additional independent replicas of 1 million unique cDNA reads from the same blood draw were analyzed for two donors (one aged 18 to 30 and one aged 80 or older). The research as a whole found: Compared with the aged group, more naive CD4+ T cells, fewer expanded clones and increased TCR diversity were shown by the long-lived group, suggesting age selection. Observed TCR beta diversity per million T cells fell roughly linearly with age, and a significant reduction was already apparent by age roughly 41. Because the CMV infection status of the donors was unknown, age-related changes in expanded clonotypes may potentially have been confounded. Estimates of total diversity from one million sequenced T cells were regarded as lower bounds and underestimates. Conclusive comparison of naive and antigen-experienced compartments was prevented by the profiling of bulk unsorted PBMCs. Observed TCR beta diversity correlated strongly with the percentage of naive T cells measured by flow cytometry.

Donors were 39 systemically healthy Caucasian individuals from Russia aged roughly 6 to 90 years. Approximately 11 milliliters of peripheral blood were drawn from each donor into EDTA-treated Vacutainer tubes. Ficoll-Paque density-gradient centrifugation was used to isolate PBMCs, with at least 7 million per sample. Total RNA, at least 5 micrograms per sample, was extracted from PBMCs with Trizol reagent. For every donor, an aliquot of PBMCs went through flow cytometry to measure the percentages of naive CD45RAhigh/CD27high T cells. The library relied on 5' RACE. Sequenced on an Illumina HiSeq 2500. The second PCR ran for roughly 6 to 11 cycles and used a J-beta primer mix along with a sample-barcoded 5' primer. A unique molecular identifier was introduced onto each TCR beta cDNA molecule by a template-switch 5' adaptor carrying 12 random nucleotides. At least 3 million CDR3-containing paired-end reads were obtained from each sample. The Mint cDNA synthesis kit, primed by a TRBC-specific oligonucleotide, was used to synthesize first-strand cDNA from all RNA. After uracil-DNA glycosylase treatment, a first 18-cycle PCR used universal primers M1SS and BC2_uni_R on all cDNA. The published analysis was carried out like this. For normalization, 1 million high-quality reads were randomly selected from each sample, with every read carrying a distinct molecular identifier. Instead of being binned into consensus sequences, reads with shared molecular identifiers were discarded. CDR3 identification, clonotype clustering and error correction used MiTCR with a Q25 quality threshold and the strictest error-elimination algorithm. Lower-bound total TCR beta diversity was estimated with a nonparametric unseen species model using Euler transformation. The public reads were run again by TCRdb, first through fastp at Q25 and then through MiXCR, and only productive beta chains were kept. Each entry merges the rows of one CDR3 protein and shows their most common DNA and genes. The V and J calls were determined by TCRdb, not by the authors. This sample is represented by 700,000 to 800,000 distinct CDR3 sequences; roughly 41% of them were singletons. The ten largest clonotypes hold roughly 20% of the sample.

A note on this clonotype: The target of this receptor is not known. A much larger clone lies a single base off, so this may be a read error.

The TCR was taken from a woman aged 55-70 years in good health. Material: blood.

The DNA sequence reads TGTGCCAGCAGCGTAGTCGGCGGATTTAGCACAGAGACGCAGTATTTT. Its protein is CASSVVGGFSTETQYF. This chain joins TRBV9 to TRBJ2-3, with no confidently assigned D gene. The CDR3 has 16 amino acids, counting the end cysteine and phenylalanine. The only DNA kept is the CDR3, 48 bases in frame from the first base. The germline V gene sets CDR1 to SGDLS and CDR2 to YYNGEE.